This T cell receptor beta chain was sequenced during a study of identical twins. Per the germline V gene, CDR1 is DFQATT and CDR2 is SNEGSKA (reference sequence). This CDR3 has 16 amino acids. Trimming took 1 base from V and 3 from J; bases not matched to a gene: 10. Unique molecular identifiers were present on cDNA, and template switching added a universal primer site. MiXCR, run by TCRdb on the 5' RACE reads, gives a single entry per CDR3 protein. The repertoire has 1.5 million to 2 million distinct CDR3 sequences, less than 40% of them found once; the top ten carry roughly 0.3%. This receptor was identified in a newborn girl in good health. The sequenced material came from cord blood. The chain carries TRBV20-1 and TRBJ2-3, with 7 positions matching TRBD1. CDR3 residues: CSARAPRQGRTDTQYF. DNA of the CDR3: TGCAGTGCTAGAGCCCCGAGACAGGGAAGAACAGATACGCAGTATTTT.